Listed below are T cell receptor beta chains from one sample, sequenced in a study of blood T cell repertoires in COVID-19. Sequenced by immunoSEQ multiplex PCR; TCRdb stores in-frame clones only, minus some. This sample yields about 160,000 clones, of which over 80% are seen a single time; roughly 4.8% belongs to the top ten. Sequencing used peripheral blood. Source of these receptors: a woman between 50 and 59 years old with acute or convalescent COVID-19. CDR3s include the opening cysteine and the closing phenylalanine or tryptophan. The D gene is left open where the match is weak. Expanded clones are given a class, and other clones once, few, many or no size at all.

CDR3 DNA	CDR3 protein	D gene	V gene	J gene	clone size
TGTGCCAGCAGCTCCCGGGACAGGGCTCACACCGGGGAGCTGTTTTTT	CASSSRDRAHTGELFF	TRBD1	TRBV7-9	TRBJ2-2	NA
TGTGCCAGCAGTTACGGGCCCTACGAGCAGTACTTC	CASSYGPYEQYF	NA	TRBV6-2/TRBV6-3	TRBJ2-7	NA
TGTGCCAGCACAGGGGGCTATGGCTACACCTTC	CASTGGYGYTF	TRBD1	TRBV6-5	TRBJ1-2	NA
TGTGCCAGCAGTTACTCCATACAGGGCCAGACCGAGCAGTACTTC	CASSYSIQGQTEQYF	NA	TRBV6-5	TRBJ2-7	once
TGCGCCAGCAGCCCCACGGGGGGACGCAATCAGCCCCAGCATTTT	CASSPTGGRNQPQHF	NA	TRBV5-1	TRBJ1-5	NA
TGTGCCAGCAGTGACTCGACAGGGCCAGATACGCAGTATTTT	CASSDSTGPDTQYF	TRBD1	TRBV6-4	TRBJ2-3	NA
TGTGCCAGCAGGGCAGGTGCTAATGAAAAACTGTTTTTT	CASRAGANEKLFF	NA	TRBV12-3/TRBV12-4	TRBJ1-4	NA
TGTGCCAGCAGTCCAACCGGGAGGACAAATTCACCCCTCCACTTT	CASSPTGRTNSPLHF	NA	TRBV28	TRBJ1-6	NA
TGTGCCAGCAGTTACACACCGGGGAACACTGAAGCTTTCTTT	CASSYTPGNTEAFF	NA	TRBV6-2/TRBV6-3	TRBJ1-1	NA
TGTGCCAGTAGCACAGGGTTGGGGGCCCTCCACTTT	CASSTGLGALHF	NA	TRBV19	TRBJ1-6	NA
TGTGCCAGCAGTAGCTCGGGACAGGGTAATTCACCCCTCCACTTT	CASSSSGQGNSPLHF	TRBD1	TRBV28	TRBJ1-6	NA
TGTGCCATCAGGACCGAGGCCAATGAAAAACTGTTTTTT	CAIRTEANEKLFF	NA	TRBV10-3	TRBJ1-4	NA
TGTGCCAGCAGTGCCGTAGGAGTCATGAACACTGAAGCTTTCTTT	CASSAVGVMNTEAFF	NA	TRBV25-1	TRBJ1-1	NA
TGTGCCAGCAAGGACGGGACTTGGGCGAATGGCTACACCTTC	CASKDGTWANGYTF	NA	TRBV6-6	TRBJ1-2	NA
TGTGCCGGTAGGGACAGCCGAACTGGAAACACCATATATTTT	CAGRDSRTGNTIYF	TRBD1	TRBV2	TRBJ1-3	NA
TGTGCCAGTAGTATTCGACTAGCGGGAGTCACAGATACGCAGTATTTT	CASSIRLAGVTDTQYF	TRBD2	TRBV19	TRBJ2-3	NA
TGTGCCAGCAGTTGGCGAGGAGCAGATACGCAGTATTTT	CASSWRGADTQYF	NA	TRBV12-3/TRBV12-4	TRBJ2-3	NA
TGTGCCAGCAGCATCCGACTAGCGGGGGGGACAGATACGCAGTATTTT	CASSIRLAGGTDTQYF	TRBD2	TRBV7-2	TRBJ2-3	NA